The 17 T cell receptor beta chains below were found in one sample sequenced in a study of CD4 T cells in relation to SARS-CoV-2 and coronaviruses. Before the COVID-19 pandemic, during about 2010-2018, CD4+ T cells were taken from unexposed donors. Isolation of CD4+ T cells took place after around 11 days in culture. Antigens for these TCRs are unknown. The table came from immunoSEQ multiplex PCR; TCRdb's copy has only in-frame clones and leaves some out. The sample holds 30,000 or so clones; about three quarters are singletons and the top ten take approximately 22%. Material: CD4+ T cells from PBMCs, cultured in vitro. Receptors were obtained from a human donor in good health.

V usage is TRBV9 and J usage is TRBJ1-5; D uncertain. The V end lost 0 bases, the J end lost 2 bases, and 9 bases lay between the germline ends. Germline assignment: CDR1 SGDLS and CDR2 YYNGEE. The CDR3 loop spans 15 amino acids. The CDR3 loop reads CASSVGHSGNQPQHF. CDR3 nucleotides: TGTGCCAGCAGCGTAGGGCACAGTGGCAATCAGCCCCAGCATTTT.

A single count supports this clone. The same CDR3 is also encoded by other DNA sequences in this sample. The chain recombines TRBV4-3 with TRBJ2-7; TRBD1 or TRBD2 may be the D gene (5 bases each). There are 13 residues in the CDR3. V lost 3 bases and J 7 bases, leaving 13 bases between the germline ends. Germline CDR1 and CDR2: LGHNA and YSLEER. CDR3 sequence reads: CASSQETWGEQYF. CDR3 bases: TGCGCCAGCAGCCAGGAGACTTGGGGGGAGCAGTACTTC.

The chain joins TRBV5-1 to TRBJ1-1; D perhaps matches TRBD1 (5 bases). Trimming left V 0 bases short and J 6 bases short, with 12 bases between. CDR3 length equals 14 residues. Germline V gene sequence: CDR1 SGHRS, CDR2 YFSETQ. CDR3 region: CASSLVAGKPEAFF. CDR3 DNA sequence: TGCGCCAGCAGCTTGGTGGCAGGGAAGCCTGAAGCTTTCTTT.

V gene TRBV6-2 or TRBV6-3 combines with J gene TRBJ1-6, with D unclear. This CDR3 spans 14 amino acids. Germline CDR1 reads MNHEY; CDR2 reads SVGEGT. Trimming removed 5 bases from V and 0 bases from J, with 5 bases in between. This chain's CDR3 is CASSQSSYNSPLHF. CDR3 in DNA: TGTGCCAGCAGTCAGAGCTCCTATAATTCACCCCTCCACTTT.

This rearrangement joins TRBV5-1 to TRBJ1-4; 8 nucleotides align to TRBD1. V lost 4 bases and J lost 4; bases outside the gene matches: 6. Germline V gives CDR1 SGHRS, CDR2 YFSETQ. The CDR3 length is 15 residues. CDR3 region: CASSILQGDNEKLFF. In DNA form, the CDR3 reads TGCGCCAGCAGCATACTACAGGGGGATAATGAAAAACTGTTTTTT.

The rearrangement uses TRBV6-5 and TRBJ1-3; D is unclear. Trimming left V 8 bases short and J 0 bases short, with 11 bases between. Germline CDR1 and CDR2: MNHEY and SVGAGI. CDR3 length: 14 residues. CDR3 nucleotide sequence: TGTGCCAGCTCCTTACAGTCCTCTGGAAACACCATATATTTT. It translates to CASSLQSSGNTIYF.

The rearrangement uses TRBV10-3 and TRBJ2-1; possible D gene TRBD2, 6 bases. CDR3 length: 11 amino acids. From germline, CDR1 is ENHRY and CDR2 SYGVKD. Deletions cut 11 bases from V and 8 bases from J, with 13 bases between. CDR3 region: CAPSGGDEQFF. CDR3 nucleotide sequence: TGTGCCCCAAGCGGCGGGGATGAGCAGTTCTTC.

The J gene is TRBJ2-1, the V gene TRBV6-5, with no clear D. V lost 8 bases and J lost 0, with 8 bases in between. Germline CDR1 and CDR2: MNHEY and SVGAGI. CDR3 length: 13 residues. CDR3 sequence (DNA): TGTGCCAGCCCATTGAGCTCCTACAATGAGCAGTTCTTC. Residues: CASPLSSYNEQFF.

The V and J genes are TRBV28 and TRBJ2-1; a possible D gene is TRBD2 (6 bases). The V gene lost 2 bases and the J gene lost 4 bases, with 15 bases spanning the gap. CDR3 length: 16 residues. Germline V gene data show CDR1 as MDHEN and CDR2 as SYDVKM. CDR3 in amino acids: CASSLRRAPGYNEQFF. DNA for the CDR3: TGTGCCAGCAGTTTACGGAGGGCCCCGGGATACAATGAGCAGTTCTTC.

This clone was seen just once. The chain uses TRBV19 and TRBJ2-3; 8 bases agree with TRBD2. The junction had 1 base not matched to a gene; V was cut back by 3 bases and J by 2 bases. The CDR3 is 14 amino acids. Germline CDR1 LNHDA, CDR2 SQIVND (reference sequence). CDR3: CASSMTSDTDTQYF. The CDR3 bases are TGTGCCAGTAGTATGACTAGCGACACAGATACGCAGTATTTT. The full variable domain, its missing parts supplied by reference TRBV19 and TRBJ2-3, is DGGITQSPKYLFRKEGQNVTLSCEQNLNHDAMYWYRQDPGQGLRLIYYSQIVNDFQKGDIAEGYSVSREKKESFPLTVTSAQKNPTAFYLCASSMTSDTDTQYFGPGTRLTVL.

The CDR3 DNA is TGTGCCAGCTCACGGGAGGGAGCCAACTCCGGCGAGCAGTACTTC. Protein product: CASSREGANSGEQYF. The chain couples TRBV18 to TRBJ2-7, with 7 bases aligning to TRBD2. There are 15 residues in the CDR3. Looked up from germline, CDR1 is KGHSH and CDR2 is LQKENI. V dropped 4 bases and J dropped 6; count of bases not matched to a gene: 12.

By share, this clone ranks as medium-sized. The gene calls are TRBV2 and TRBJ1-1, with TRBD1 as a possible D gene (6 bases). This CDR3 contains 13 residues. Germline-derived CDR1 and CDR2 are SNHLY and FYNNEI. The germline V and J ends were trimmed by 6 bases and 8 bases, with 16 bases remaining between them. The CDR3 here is CASSPERGQEAFF. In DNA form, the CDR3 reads TGTGCCAGCAGCCCCGAAAGGGGACAAGAAGCTTTCTTT.

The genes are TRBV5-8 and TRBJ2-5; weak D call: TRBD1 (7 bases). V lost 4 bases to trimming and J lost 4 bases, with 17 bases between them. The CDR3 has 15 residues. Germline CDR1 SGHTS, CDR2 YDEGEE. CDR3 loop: CASSPPQGGRETQYF. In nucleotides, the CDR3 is TGTGCCAGCAGCCCCCCCCAGGGGGGCAGAGAGACCCAGTACTTC.

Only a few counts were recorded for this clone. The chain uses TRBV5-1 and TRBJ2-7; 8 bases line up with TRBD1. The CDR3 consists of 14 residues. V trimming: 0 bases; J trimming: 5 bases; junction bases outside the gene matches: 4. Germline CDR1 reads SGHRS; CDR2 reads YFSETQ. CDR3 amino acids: CASSLGQGADEQYF. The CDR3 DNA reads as TGCGCCAGCAGCTTGGGCCAGGGGGCTGACGAGCAGTACTTC.

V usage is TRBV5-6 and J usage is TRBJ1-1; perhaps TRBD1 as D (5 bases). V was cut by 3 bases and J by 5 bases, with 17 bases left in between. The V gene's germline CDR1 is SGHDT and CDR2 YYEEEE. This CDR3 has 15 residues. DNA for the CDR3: TGTGCCAGCAGCTCGCCCCCACAGGAGGCGACTGAAGCTTTCTTT. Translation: CASSSPPQEATEAFF.

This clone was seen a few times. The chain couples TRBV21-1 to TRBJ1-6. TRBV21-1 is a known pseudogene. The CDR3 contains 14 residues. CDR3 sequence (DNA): TGTGCCAGCGTAGGTGGCTCCTATAATTCACCCCTCCACTTT. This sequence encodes CASVGGSYNSPLHF.

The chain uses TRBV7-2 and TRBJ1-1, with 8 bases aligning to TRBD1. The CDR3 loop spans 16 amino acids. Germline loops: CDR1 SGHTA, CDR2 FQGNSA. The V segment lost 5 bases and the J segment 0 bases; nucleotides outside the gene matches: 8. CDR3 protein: CASSDQGAGMNTEAFF. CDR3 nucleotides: TGTGCCAGCAGCGACCAGGGGGCAGGCATGAACACTGAAGCTTTCTTT.